This record covers a single T cell receptor (beta chain). Its cognate antigen has yet to be identified. Base qualities are missing; no much larger clone stands one base away. For the CD8 naive samples, CD45RO-negative cells were positively selected for CCR7, yielding a CD45RA+CCR7+ population from which TemRA cells were excluded. Donors were healthy HIV-negative adults with no recently reported acute infections or vaccinations. Every donor was a Caucasian adult residing in Nashville, Tennessee, USA. Blood was obtained by leukapheresis, after which PBMCs were separated by Ficoll-Histopaque density gradient centrifugation and cryopreserved in liquid nitrogen vapor phase. Purity and quantity of every magnetically sorted T cell population were checked by analytical flow cytometry. Genomic DNA was isolated from every sorted fraction and measured by UV absorbance on a Nanodrop 2000c. V is cut by 1 base and J by 2 bases, and the space between the germline ends is 12 bases. CDR1 LGHNA and CDR2 YSLEER are derived from the germline V gene. The CDR3, from cysteine to phenylalanine, totals 15 residues. Solely the CDR3 DNA is kept, with 45 bases framed from the first base.

This sample is part of a study of shared clonotypes between healthy human individuals (TCRdb year 2020). About the full investigation: Three men and a couple of women, aged 18 to 49 years, made up the cohort. Between about 0.9 and 8.9 billion PBMCs per donor were obtained by leukapheresis. For each donor, three plates each were used for CD4 naive and CD4 memory, two plates were used for CD8 naive, and one plate was used for CD8 memory. To estimate repertoire size and how much clonotypes are shared between individuals, the study performed deep sequencing of blood TCR repertoires from roughly five healthy adults. Libraries were prepared and TCR repertoires were sequenced by different laboratories using diverse techniques, in order to increase sequencing depth and limit assay-specific biases.

Using the deep immunoSEQ assay, TCR CDR3 regions were amplified from genomic DNA by multiplex PCR. For each cell subset, the extracted genomic DNA was distributed evenly across all wells of several immunoSEQ 96-well plates, and each plate served as one replicate. For sorted subsets, each replicate PCR was loaded with approximately 190 ng genomic DNA, equivalent to about 30,000 T cell genomes. The purified libraries were quantified using a Qubit 3.0 fluorometer, sized with a Bioanalyzer 2100, and then quantified again using the KAPA Library Quantification kit. Every immunoSEQ 96-well plate was sequenced on a dedicated single-read 150-cycle Illumina NextSeq 550 flow cell. The authors' analysis ran thus. Because the immunoSEQ output included only junctional sequences and no quality scores, the filtering could not be the same as the filtering used for full-length reads. Sequences were annotated with PyIR, a Python wrapper for IgBLAST v1.9, using IMGT germline references to assign V/J genes and CDR3. Reads with weak V/J assignments (E-value above 1e-6), missing CDR3, stop codons, out-of-frame junctions, or ambiguous translated residues were removed. V3J clonotypes were defined as sequences sharing an identical inferred V gene, J gene, and CDR3 amino acid sequence. To compute the percentage overlap between repertoires, the number of shared unique clonotypes was divided by the size of the smaller repertoire. Repertoire richness was assessed with RTK rarefaction, the Chao1 estimator, and Recon v2.1 estimates of unobserved clonotypes. OLGA was used to compute generation probabilities for all TCRbeta clonotypes that the gDNA method yielded from a handful of donors. As stored in TCRdb, this immuneACCESS dataset retains in-frame rearrangements with V and J assigned. A fraction of the clones does not appear; measured against another copy, unresolved V genes explain less than half of the discrepancy, and the remainder lacks a known reason. D and trimming come from the DNA, and the V and J calls and clone size come from that table. This sample has millions of clones in its table, and just under 95% of those were observed once. The ten largest clones represent 0.9% to 1.4% of the sample.

What the work shows at the level of the full study, not this receptor alone: The small number of donors limited the genetic and exposure-history diversity represented. Rarefaction of sorted-subset datasets indicated incomplete sequencing despite the large sequencing depth. Higher generation probabilities were observed for clonotypes shared by all four sorted-subset donors than for non-shared clonotypes. Pairwise subsampling led to the expectation that sequencing depth would affect the degree of clonotype sharing among donors. Approximately 5% of naive CD4, 3.5% of naive CD8, about 2.4% of memory CD4, and 0.35% to 0.4% of memory CD8 clonotypes were shared across several donors. Sampling was restricted to blood, and TCR repertoires in tissues likely differ from the TCR repertoires found in blood. Larger estimated clonotype richness was generally found for naive subsets than for memory subsets.

This TCR came from a man aged 18 to 29 in good health. Rearrangement joined TRBV4-3 to TRBJ2-7; TRBD2 is a possible D gene, resting on 6 matching bases. The sample taken for sequencing was naive CD8+ T cells sorted from blood. This specimen's cell subset or site label, interpreted: CD45RA+CCR7+. The CDR3: CASSQAREVAYEQYF. The DNA reads as follows: TGCGCCAGCAGCCAAGCCAGGGAGGTGGCCTACGAGCAGTACTTC.